This T cell receptor (beta chain) was captured by sequencing in a study of cytomegalovirus exposure and HLA in healthy donors. Study at large: In an earlier analysis, 90 million to 130 million unique TCR beta sequences were found from 150 million to 200 million T cells. There were 70 million to 95 million unique TCRs (from HLA-typed donors) in an early data release. General study results and limits: Later genetic work tied a missense DCLRE1C variant to beta-chain V and J trimming. Specific recognition of CMV antigens was confirmed in vitro for three chains (all CMV-associated).

Note on this clone: Its target is not known.

This PCR relied on a set of 60 Vbeta primers and 13 Jbeta primers. The repertoire was sequenced with immunoSEQ multiplex PCR; TCRdb's copy has only in-frame clones and lacks some. The sample holds 35,000 to 40,000 clones, approximately 76% seen once. Germline CDR1 reads ENHRY; CDR2 reads SYGVKD. Trimming removed 3 bases at V and 8 bases at J, with 14 bases between. The CDR3 runs to 15 residues. This sequence originates from a woman aged 25 to 39 in good health and CMV-seropositive. Input material: PBMCs. The J gene is TRBJ1-6, the V gene TRBV10-3, with a weak D call TRBD1 (6 bases). CDR3 coding DNA: TGTGCCATCAGTGACCGACAGGATTCGGATTCACCCCTCCACTTT. It translates to CAISDRQDSDSPLHF.